This T cell receptor (beta chain) is drawn from a study of CD8 T cells in ankylosing spondylitis. Overall study results and limits: From matched ankylosing spondylitis synovial fluid, disease-linked clones were reportedly recovered at significantly enriched levels. Disease-linked clones were CD8+ and relatively rare in peripheral blood.

This clonotype was recorded many times. What it binds is not known. Using quantitative 5'-RACE with molecular barcodes, the authors made TCR beta libraries. TCRdb re-called the 5' RACE reads through MiXCR, storing one row per CDR3 protein. The table has some 220,000 distinct CDR3 sequences, roughly 8% seen once. Germline loops: CDR1 SGHDN, CDR2 FVKESK. Between the trimmed V and J ends, which lost 4 bases and 4 bases, there was a span of 11 bases. This CDR3 has 13 amino acids. Source material: blood, either unsorted or a sorted T cell fraction (not recorded which). This clonotype originated in a female donor with ankylosing spondylitis or in good health (not recorded which). The chain recombines TRBV14 with TRBJ2-7, with D perhaps TRBD1 (6 bases). CDR3 in amino acids: CASSPGQIYEQYF. In DNA, the CDR3 is TGTGCCAGCAGCCCTGGACAGATTTACGAGCAGTACTTC.